These T cell receptor beta chains were read from a single sample in a study of vaccination and CD4 T cells after COVID-19. Their antigen targets remain unknown. One entry per CDR3 protein, called by TCRdb with MiXCR from the PCR reads. The sample lists 20,000 to 25,000 distinct CDR3 sequences, about 39% seen once, with approximately 12% in the top ten. Material for sequencing was CD4+ T cells from blood, cultured in vitro. All receptors derive from a human donor who had recovered from COVID-19. Both conserved end residues are part of each CDR3. The D gene is left open where the match is weak. Only some rows state a clone size, as once, few, many or a class for expanded clones.

d_gene: TRBD1
len: 13
j_gene: TRBJ2-5
abundance: -
v_gene: TRBV12-3/TRBV12-4
CDR3aa: CASSTGVGETQYF
CDR3nt: TGTGCCAGCAGTACAGGGGTGGGAGAGACCCAGTACTTC

d_gene: -
len: 14
j_gene: TRBJ2-5
abundance: few
v_gene: TRBV11-2
CDR3aa: CASSLVSYQETQYF
CDR3nt: TGTGCCAGCAGCTTAGTCAGCTACCAAGAGACCCAGTACTTC

d_gene: -
len: 13
j_gene: TRBJ2-3
abundance: few
v_gene: TRBV20-1
CDR3aa: CSARDYRTDTQYF
CDR3nt: TGCAGTGCTAGGGACTACCGCACAGATACGCAGTATTTT

d_gene: -
len: 14
j_gene: TRBJ1-2
abundance: -
v_gene: TRBV29-1
CDR3aa: CSVGLGATDYGYTF
CDR3nt: TGCAGCGTTGGGCTGGGGGCCACTGATTATGGCTACACCTTC

d_gene: -
len: 13
j_gene: TRBJ2-5
abundance: few
v_gene: TRBV28
CDR3aa: CASSRQVRETQYF
CDR3nt: TGTGCCAGCAGTCGACAGGTGCGGGAGACCCAGTACTTC

d_gene: TRBD1
len: 15
j_gene: TRBJ1-6
abundance: -
v_gene: TRBV12-3/TRBV12-4
CDR3aa: CASRTRTGLNSPLHF
CDR3nt: TGTGCCAGCAGGACCAGGACAGGGTTAAATTCACCCCTCCACTTT

d_gene: -
len: 14
j_gene: TRBJ1-6
abundance: -
v_gene: TRBV7-3
CDR3aa: CASSRTGNNSPLHF
CDR3nt: TGTGCCAGCAGCCGCACAGGGAATAATTCACCCCTCCACTTT

d_gene: -
len: 14
j_gene: TRBJ1-2
abundance: -
v_gene: TRBV25-1
CDR3aa: CASSVGHSNYGYTF
CDR3nt: TGTGCCAGCAGTGTGGGACACAGTAACTATGGCTACACCTTC

d_gene: TRBD2
len: 14
j_gene: TRBJ2-7
abundance: -
v_gene: TRBV10-3
CDR3aa: CAISALAGNYEQYF
CDR3nt: TGTGCCATCAGTGCACTAGCGGGAAACTACGAGCAGTACTTC

d_gene: TRBD2
len: 15
j_gene: TRBJ2-3
abundance: few
v_gene: TRBV6-5
CDR3aa: CASSYSGRATDTQYF
CDR3nt: TGTGCCAGCAGTTATAGCGGGAGGGCGACAGATACGCAGTATTTT

d_gene: -
len: 11
j_gene: TRBJ2-4
abundance: -
v_gene: TRBV20-1
CDR3aa: CSDSRANIQYF
CDR3nt: TGCAGTGATAGCAGGGCGAACATTCAGTACTTC

d_gene: -
len: 14
j_gene: TRBJ1-4
abundance: -
v_gene: TRBV19
CDR3aa: CASRAGTANEKLFF
CDR3nt: TGTGCCAGTAGGGCCGGGACGGCTAATGAAAAACTGTTTTTT

d_gene: -
len: 15
j_gene: TRBJ2-4
abundance: -
v_gene: TRBV20-1
CDR3aa: CSAPGPGVAKNIQYF
CDR3nt: TGCAGTGCCCCCGGCCCGGGGGTAGCCAAAAACATTCAGTACTTC

d_gene: -
len: 14
j_gene: TRBJ2-7
abundance: -
v_gene: TRBV5-8
CDR3aa: CASSLPITRFEQYF
CDR3nt: TGTGCCAGCAGCTTGCCAATTACAAGGTTCGAGCAGTACTTC

d_gene: TRBD1
len: 14
j_gene: TRBJ2-7
abundance: few
v_gene: TRBV20-1
CDR3aa: CSARGTGTSYEQYF
CDR3nt: TGCAGTGCTAGAGGGACAGGGACATCCTACGAGCAGTACTTC

d_gene: -
len: 14
j_gene: TRBJ2-7
abundance: -
v_gene: TRBV7-9
CDR3aa: CASSLGVGPYEQYF
CDR3nt: TGTGCCAGCAGCTTAGGAGTGGGCCCCTACGAGCAGTACTTC

d_gene: -
len: 14
j_gene: TRBJ1-5
abundance: few
v_gene: TRBV20-1
CDR3aa: CSALRGGPDQPQHF
CDR3nt: TGCAGTGCTCTACGTGGGGGGCCGGATCAGCCCCAGCATTTT

d_gene: TRBD2
len: 21
j_gene: TRBJ2-5
abundance: few
v_gene: TRBV20-1
CDR3aa: CSARDRDRAKTSGGHQETQYF
CDR3nt: TGCAGTGCTAGAGACCGGGACAGGGCCAAGACTAGCGGGGGGCACCAAGAGACCCAGTACTTC

d_gene: -
len: 15
j_gene: TRBJ1-2
abundance: few
v_gene: TRBV20-1
CDR3aa: CSARDRSYSNYGYTF
CDR3nt: TGCAGTGCTAGAGATCGAAGCTACTCTAACTATGGCTACACCTTC

d_gene: TRBD1
len: 14
j_gene: TRBJ2-4
abundance: -
v_gene: TRBV20-1
CDR3aa: CSGRTGEDKNIQYF
CDR3nt: TGCAGTGGTAGGACAGGGGAAGATAAAAACATTCAGTACTTC

d_gene: -
len: 14
j_gene: TRBJ2-3
abundance: -
v_gene: TRBV7-2
CDR3aa: CASSLGAPSDTQYF
CDR3nt: TGTGCCAGCAGCTTAGGGGCCCCTAGCGATACGCAGTATTTT

d_gene: TRBD1
len: 16
j_gene: TRBJ1-1
abundance: few
v_gene: TRBV20-1
CDR3aa: CSARDKPGGGDTEAFF
CDR3nt: TGCAGTGCTAGGGATAAACCAGGGGGTGGGGACACTGAAGCTTTCTTT

d_gene: -
len: 15
j_gene: TRBJ1-5
abundance: once
v_gene: TRBV7-9
CDR3aa: CASSLTGPLITPQHF
CDR3nt: TGTGCCAGCAGCTTAACCGGGCCACTAATCACCCCCCAGCATTTT

d_gene: -
len: 17
j_gene: TRBJ1-2
abundance: few
v_gene: TRBV28
CDR3aa: CASVVGGSPNIYSGYTF
CDR3nt: TGTGCCAGCGTTGTGGGGGGTTCGCCCAATATCTATTCTGGCTACACCTTC

d_gene: TRBD1
len: 19
j_gene: TRBJ2-6
abundance: few
v_gene: TRBV19
CDR3aa: CASSIPWTGGGSGANVLTF
CDR3nt: TGTGCCAGTAGTATACCTTGGACAGGGGGTGGGTCTGGGGCCAACGTCCTGACTTTC

d_gene: -
len: 13
j_gene: TRBJ2-1
abundance: -
v_gene: TRBV6-4
CDR3aa: CASSFSPTNEQFF
CDR3nt: TGTGCCAGCAGCTTCTCCCCCACAAATGAGCAGTTCTTC

d_gene: -
len: 13
j_gene: TRBJ1-5
abundance: -
v_gene: TRBV6-1
CDR3aa: CASSAYSNQPQHF
CDR3nt: TGTGCCAGCAGTGCATATAGCAATCAGCCCCAGCATTTT

d_gene: -
len: 12
j_gene: TRBJ1-6
abundance: -
v_gene: TRBV19
CDR3aa: CASKQGRLPLHF
CDR3nt: TGTGCCAGTAAACAGGGTAGACTACCCCTCCACTTT

d_gene: -
len: 14
j_gene: TRBJ1-1
abundance: once
v_gene: TRBV5-1
CDR3aa: CASSLQPQNTEAFF
CDR3nt: TGCGCCAGCAGCTTACAGCCCCAGAACACTGAAGCTTTCTTT

d_gene: TRBD1
len: 14
j_gene: TRBJ1-5
abundance: few
v_gene: TRBV7-2
CDR3aa: CASSWDSSNQPQHF
CDR3nt: TGTGCCAGCAGCTGGGACAGTAGCAATCAGCCCCAGCATTTT

d_gene: -
len: 15
j_gene: TRBJ1-1
abundance: few
v_gene: TRBV7-9
CDR3aa: CASSLEGLQNTEAFF
CDR3nt: TGTGCCAGCAGCTTGGAGGGACTACAGAACACTGAAGCTTTCTTT

d_gene: -
len: 14
j_gene: TRBJ2-1
abundance: -
v_gene: TRBV11-2
CDR3aa: CASSLDSFGLEQFF
CDR3nt: TGTGCCAGCAGCTTAGATTCCTTCGGTTTAGAGCAGTTCTTC

d_gene: -
len: 12
j_gene: TRBJ1-5
abundance: -
v_gene: TRBV7-2
CDR3aa: CASSRQNQPQHF
CDR3nt: TGTGCCAGCAGCCGTCAGAATCAGCCCCAGCATTTT

d_gene: TRBD2
len: 16
j_gene: TRBJ2-1
abundance: few
v_gene: TRBV7-2
CDR3aa: CAISLDRTRLVSEQFF
CDR3nt: TGTGCCATCTCCCTTGACCGGACTAGACTGGTCAGTGAGCAGTTCTTC

d_gene: TRBD1
len: 12
j_gene: TRBJ2-7
abundance: few
v_gene: TRBV28
CDR3aa: CASSSGTGNRDF
CDR3nt: TGTGCCAGCAGTTCCGGGACAGGGAATAGGGACTTC

d_gene: TRBD1
len: 14
j_gene: TRBJ2-2
abundance: -
v_gene: TRBV6-2/TRBV6-3
CDR3aa: CASNDRVGTGELFF
CDR3nt: TGTGCCAGCAACGACAGGGTAGGCACCGGGGAGCTGTTTTTT

d_gene: TRBD1
len: 15
j_gene: TRBJ1-1
abundance: few
v_gene: TRBV2
CDR3aa: CASSLETGALPEAFF
CDR3nt: TGTGCCAGCAGCCTCGAGACAGGGGCCCTCCCTGAAGCTTTCTTT

d_gene: -
len: 12
j_gene: TRBJ1-5
abundance: -
v_gene: TRBV15
CDR3aa: CATGMGNQPQHF
CDR3nt: TGTGCCACCGGCATGGGGAATCAGCCCCAGCATTTT

d_gene: -
len: 14
j_gene: TRBJ2-5
abundance: -
v_gene: TRBV12-3/TRBV12-4
CDR3aa: CASSLGTRHGTQYF
CDR3nt: TGTGCCAGCAGTTTAGGGACACGCCACGGGACCCAGTACTTC

d_gene: -
len: 15
j_gene: TRBJ1-2
abundance: few
v_gene: TRBV19
CDR3aa: CASSKISQGTSGYTF
CDR3nt: TGTGCCAGTAGTAAAATTTCTCAAGGGACATCTGGCTACACCTTC

d_gene: -
len: 16
j_gene: TRBJ1-2
abundance: -
v_gene: TRBV2
CDR3aa: CASSTIPGQKAYGYTF
CDR3nt: TGTGCCAGCAGTACCATTCCGGGCCAAAAGGCCTATGGCTACACCTTC

d_gene: -
len: 11
j_gene: TRBJ1-2
abundance: few
v_gene: TRBV20-1
CDR3aa: CSASVPGSRAF
CDR3nt: TGCAGTGCTAGTGTTCCTGGTTCGAGAGCCTTC

d_gene: TRBD2
len: 16
j_gene: TRBJ2-2
abundance: -
v_gene: TRBV20-1
CDR3aa: CSARVTSGRSLGELFF
CDR3nt: TGCAGTGCTAGGGTTACTAGCGGGAGATCCCTCGGGGAGCTGTTTTTT

d_gene: -
len: 15
j_gene: TRBJ2-3
abundance: -
v_gene: TRBV2
CDR3aa: CASSVSTPGTDTQYF
CDR3nt: TGTGCCAGCAGTGTTAGCACCCCCGGAACAGATACGCAGTATTTT

d_gene: -
len: 16
j_gene: TRBJ2-7
abundance: -
v_gene: TRBV11-1
CDR3aa: CASSLWGQGHSYEQYF
CDR3nt: TGTGCCAGCAGCTTATGGGGCCAGGGGCACTCCTACGAGCAGTACTTC

d_gene: -
len: 13
j_gene: TRBJ1-3
abundance: -
v_gene: TRBV7-2
CDR3aa: CASSLDRMSTIYF
CDR3nt: TGTGCCAGCAGCTTAGATAGGATGAGCACCATATATTTT

d_gene: -
len: 13
j_gene: TRBJ2-7
abundance: -
v_gene: TRBV4-1
CDR3aa: CASSSANSYEQYF
CDR3nt: TGCGCCAGCAGCTCGGCTAATTCCTACGAGCAGTACTTC

d_gene: TRBD1
len: 15
j_gene: TRBJ1-1
abundance: -
v_gene: TRBV23-1
CDR3aa: CASSQPGQTNTEAFF
CDR3nt: TGCGCCAGCAGTCAACCGGGACAGACGAACACTGAAGCTTTCTTT

d_gene: TRBD2
len: 16
j_gene: TRBJ2-1
abundance: -
v_gene: TRBV6-4
CDR3aa: CASTRTSGASYNEQFF
CDR3nt: TGTGCCAGCACTCGGACTAGCGGGGCCTCCTACAATGAGCAGTTCTTC

d_gene: -
len: 15
j_gene: TRBJ1-3
abundance: -
v_gene: TRBV6-5
CDR3aa: CASSYDRSSGNTIYF
CDR3nt: TGTGCCAGCAGTTACGACAGAAGCTCTGGAAACACCATATATTTT

d_gene: -
len: 13
j_gene: TRBJ2-7
abundance: -
v_gene: TRBV7-3
CDR3aa: CASSFGGGSEQYF
CDR3nt: TGTGCCAGCAGCTTTGGAGGGGGGAGCGAGCAGTACTTC

d_gene: TRBD2
len: 19
j_gene: TRBJ2-5
abundance: -
v_gene: TRBV4-1
CDR3aa: CASSHRLAAGATHQETQYF
CDR3nt: TGCGCCAGCAGCCATAGACTAGCGGCAGGAGCGACACACCAAGAGACCCAGTACTTC

d_gene: TRBD1
len: 13
j_gene: TRBJ2-7
abundance: -
v_gene: TRBV12-5
CDR3aa: CASGGTGSYEQYF
CDR3nt: TGTGCTAGTGGTGGGACAGGATCCTACGAGCAGTACTTC

d_gene: TRBD1
len: 16
j_gene: TRBJ2-7
abundance: -
v_gene: TRBV7-2
CDR3aa: CASSLVGQGAPYEQYF
CDR3nt: TGTGCCAGCAGCTTAGTGGGACAGGGGGCCCCCTACGAGCAGTACTTC